This T cell receptor (beta chain) stems from a study of cytomegalovirus exposure and HLA in healthy donors. Study-level background: The same platform used for the 666 first-cohort repertoires was also used for the 95 to 150 validation repertoires, as a later analysis reported. Study observations and caveats: In vitro work confirmed that a few CMV-associated chains recognize CMV antigens. Among TCR sequences, most were rare, though some public TCRs appeared in many donors.

The CDR3 has 15 amino acids. V dropped 2 bases and J dropped 2; count of bases not matched to a gene: 5. From germline, CDR1 is MNHEY and CDR2 SVGAGI. Sequencing was performed with immunoSEQ multiplex PCR; in TCRdb, only in-frame clones are kept and a portion is missing. This table has about 400,000 clones, around 86% appearing once. As concerns this clone: The antigen remains unidentified.

V and J are TRBV6-5 and TRBJ2-7; 8 bases agree with TRBD1. The specimen sequenced was PBMCs. This clonotype originated in a woman younger than 35 in good health and CMV-seronegative. For the CDR3, the DNA is TGTGCCAGCAGTTACGGCCAGGGGGCCCCCTACGAGCAGTACTTC. Translated: CASSYGQGAPYEQYF.